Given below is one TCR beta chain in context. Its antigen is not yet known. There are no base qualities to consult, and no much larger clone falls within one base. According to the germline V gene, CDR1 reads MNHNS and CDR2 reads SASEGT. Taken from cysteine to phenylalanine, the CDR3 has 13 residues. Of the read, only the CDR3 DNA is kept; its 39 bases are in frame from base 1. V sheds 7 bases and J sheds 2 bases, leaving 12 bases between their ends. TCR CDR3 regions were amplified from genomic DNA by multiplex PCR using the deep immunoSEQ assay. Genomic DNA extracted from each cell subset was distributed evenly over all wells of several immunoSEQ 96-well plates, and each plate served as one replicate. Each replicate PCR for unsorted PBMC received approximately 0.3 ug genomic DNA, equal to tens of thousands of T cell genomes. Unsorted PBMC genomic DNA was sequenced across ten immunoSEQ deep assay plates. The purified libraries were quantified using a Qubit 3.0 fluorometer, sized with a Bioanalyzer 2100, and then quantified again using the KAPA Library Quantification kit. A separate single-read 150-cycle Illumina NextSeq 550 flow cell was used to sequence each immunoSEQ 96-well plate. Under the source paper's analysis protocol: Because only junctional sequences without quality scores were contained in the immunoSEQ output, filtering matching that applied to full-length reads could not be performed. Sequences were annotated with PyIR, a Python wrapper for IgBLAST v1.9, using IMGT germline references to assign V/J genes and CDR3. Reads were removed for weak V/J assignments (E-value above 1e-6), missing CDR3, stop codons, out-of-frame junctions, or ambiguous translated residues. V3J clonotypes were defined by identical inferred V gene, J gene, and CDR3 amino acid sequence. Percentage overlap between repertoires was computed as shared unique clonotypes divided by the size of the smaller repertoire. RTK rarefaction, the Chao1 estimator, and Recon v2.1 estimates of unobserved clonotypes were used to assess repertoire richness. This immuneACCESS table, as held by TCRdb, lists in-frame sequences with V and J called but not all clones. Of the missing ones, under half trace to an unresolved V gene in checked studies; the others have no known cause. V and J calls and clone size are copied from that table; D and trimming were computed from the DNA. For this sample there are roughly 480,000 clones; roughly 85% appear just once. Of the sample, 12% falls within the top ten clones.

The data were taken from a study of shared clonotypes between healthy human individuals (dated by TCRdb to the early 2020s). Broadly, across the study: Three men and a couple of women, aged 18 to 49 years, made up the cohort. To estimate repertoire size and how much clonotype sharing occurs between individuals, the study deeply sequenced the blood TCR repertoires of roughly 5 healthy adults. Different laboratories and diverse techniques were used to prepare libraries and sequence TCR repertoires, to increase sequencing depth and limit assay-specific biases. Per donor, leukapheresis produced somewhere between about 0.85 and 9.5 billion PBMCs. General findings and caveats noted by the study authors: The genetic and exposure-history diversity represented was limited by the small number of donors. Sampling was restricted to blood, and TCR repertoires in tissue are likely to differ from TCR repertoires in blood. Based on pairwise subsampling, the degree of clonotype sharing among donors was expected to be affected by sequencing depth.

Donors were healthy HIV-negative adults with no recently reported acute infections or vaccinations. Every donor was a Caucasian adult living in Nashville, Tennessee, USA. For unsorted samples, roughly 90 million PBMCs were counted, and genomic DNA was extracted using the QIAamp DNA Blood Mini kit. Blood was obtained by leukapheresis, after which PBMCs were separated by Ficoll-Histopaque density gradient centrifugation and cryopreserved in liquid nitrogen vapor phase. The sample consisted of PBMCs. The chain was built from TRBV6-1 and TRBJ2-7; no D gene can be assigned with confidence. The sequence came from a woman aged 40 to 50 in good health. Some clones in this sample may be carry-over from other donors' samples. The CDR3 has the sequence CASTAVAAYEQYF. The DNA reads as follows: TGTGCCAGCACTGCGGTTGCGGCCTACGAGCAGTACTTC.